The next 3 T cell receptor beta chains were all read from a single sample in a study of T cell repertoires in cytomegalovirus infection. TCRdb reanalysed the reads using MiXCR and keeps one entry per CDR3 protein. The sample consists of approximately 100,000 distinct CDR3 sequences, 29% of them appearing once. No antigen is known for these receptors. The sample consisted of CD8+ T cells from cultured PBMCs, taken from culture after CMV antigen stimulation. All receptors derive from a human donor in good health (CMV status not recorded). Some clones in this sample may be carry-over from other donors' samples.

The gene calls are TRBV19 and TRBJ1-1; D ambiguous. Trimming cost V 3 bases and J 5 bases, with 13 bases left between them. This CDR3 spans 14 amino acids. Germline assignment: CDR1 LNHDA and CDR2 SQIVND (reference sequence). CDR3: CASSIGEGGTEAFF. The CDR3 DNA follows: TGTGCCAGTAGTATTGGGGAGGGAGGGACTGAAGCTTTCTTT.

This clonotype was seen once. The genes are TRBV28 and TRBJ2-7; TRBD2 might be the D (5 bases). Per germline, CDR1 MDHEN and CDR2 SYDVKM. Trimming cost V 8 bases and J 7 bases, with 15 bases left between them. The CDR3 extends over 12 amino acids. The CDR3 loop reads CASRSPPGEQYF. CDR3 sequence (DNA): TGTGCCAGCCGTAGCCCCCCGGGGGAGCAGTACTTC.

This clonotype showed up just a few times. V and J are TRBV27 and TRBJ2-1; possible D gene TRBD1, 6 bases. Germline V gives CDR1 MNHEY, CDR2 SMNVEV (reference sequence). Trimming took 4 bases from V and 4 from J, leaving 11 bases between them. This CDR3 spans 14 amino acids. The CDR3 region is CASSWDTSYNEQFF. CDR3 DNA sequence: TGTGCCAGCAGTTGGGACACGTCGTACAATGAGCAGTTCTTC.